This T cell receptor (beta chain) comes out of a study of T cell repertoires in cytomegalovirus infection (dated by TCRdb to between 2019 and 2020). Notes on the research overall: Recently identified HLA-C-restricted CMV epitopes, whose presentation resists viral immunomodulation, were targeted by peptide stimulations together with well-studied HLA-B-restricted epitopes. The HLA type of each donor mattered for the analysis, because public TCR beta signatures pointed to carriage of CMV infection along with the matching HLA type.

There are a few counts of this clonotype. This receptor's antigen is unknown. No base quality values were provided; no much bigger clone lies one nucleotide off. Summary of the overall study and its limitations: Carriers of CMV infection plus the relevant HLA type were discriminated by the cumulative frequency of public TCR beta family members in the study cohort and in an independent approximately 400-donor cohort. The ex vivo response was dominated by HLA-C-restricted CMV-specific TCR beta clonotypes, which also provided the single most frequent clonotype in two of eight donors.

Inclusive of the bounding cysteine and phenylalanine, the CDR3 is 15 residues long. The entry retains the CDR3 DNA only, 45 bases that are in frame from base 1. CDR1 SGHVS and CDR2 FNYEAQ are derived from the germline V gene. V gives up 0 bases and J gives up 6 bases, and the segment between their germline ends measures 14 bases. Read against the paper, the sample's treatment or condition label means: in vitro stimulation with specific CMV peptide epitopes to enrich CMV-specific T cells. This sample was sequenced with an Illumina HiSeq 1500. TCRdb applied fastp at Q25 and MiXCR to the public reads, then kept only in-frame beta chains. One record per CDR3 amino acid sequence lists the most common genes and DNA. Here the sample has approximately 100,000 distinct CDR3 sequences; around 29% occur a single time. 81% of the sample is in the top ten clones.

Sequences were derived from CD8+ T cells from cultured PBMCs, sampled from culture after CMV antigen stimulation. The chain is made from TRBV7-6 and TRBJ1-2; TRBD1 is perhaps the D gene, given 6 matching bases. The clonotype comes from a human donor in good health (CMV status not recorded). Some clones in this sample may be carry-over from other donors' samples. The DNA is as follows: TGTGCCAGCAGCTTAGCGGGCAGGGGAAGGAATGGCTACACCTTC. This codes for CASSLAGRGRNGYTF.